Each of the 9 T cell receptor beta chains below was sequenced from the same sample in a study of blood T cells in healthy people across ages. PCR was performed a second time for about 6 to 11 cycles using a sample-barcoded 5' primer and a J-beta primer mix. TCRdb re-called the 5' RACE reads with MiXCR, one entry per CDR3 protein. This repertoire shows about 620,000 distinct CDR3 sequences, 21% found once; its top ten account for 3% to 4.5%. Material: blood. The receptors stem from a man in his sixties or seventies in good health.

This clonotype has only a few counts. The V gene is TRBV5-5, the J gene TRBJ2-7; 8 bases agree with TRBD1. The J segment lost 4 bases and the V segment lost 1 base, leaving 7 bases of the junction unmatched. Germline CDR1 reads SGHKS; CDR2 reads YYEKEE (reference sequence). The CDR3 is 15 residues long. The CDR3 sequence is CASSLTGGFEYEQYF. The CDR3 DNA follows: TGTGCCAGCAGCTTGACAGGGGGATTTGAATACGAGCAGTACTTC.

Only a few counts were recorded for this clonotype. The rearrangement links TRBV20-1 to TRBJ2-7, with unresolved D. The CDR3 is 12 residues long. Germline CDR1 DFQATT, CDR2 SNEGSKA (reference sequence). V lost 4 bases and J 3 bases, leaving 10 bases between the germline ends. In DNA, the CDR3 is TGCAGTGCTACCCTGACTGGCTACGAGCAGTACTTC. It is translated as CSATLTGYEQYF.

CDR3 in DNA: TGTGCCAGCAGTTTACGGGACGGAAATGAGCAGTTCTTC. It yields the protein CASSLRDGNEQFF. The rearrangement links TRBV12-3 or TRBV12-4 to TRBJ2-1; perhaps D is TRBD1 or TRBD2 (5 bases each). V dropped 2 bases and J dropped 7 bases, with 9 bases sitting between them. The CDR3 covers 13 residues.

The CDR3 DNA follows: TGTGCCACCAGTGATCCCGGACGCCACACTGAAGCTTTCTTT. Amino acids: CATSDPGRHTEAFF. The chain carries TRBV24-1 and TRBJ1-1; D gene unclear. The V gene's germline CDR1 is KGHDR and CDR2 SFDVKD. The germline V and J ends were trimmed by 3 bases and 3 bases, with 10 bases remaining between them. The CDR3 runs 14 residues.

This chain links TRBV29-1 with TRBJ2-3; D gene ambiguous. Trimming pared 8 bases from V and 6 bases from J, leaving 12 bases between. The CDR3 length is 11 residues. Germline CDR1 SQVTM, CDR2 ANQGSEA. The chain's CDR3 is CSLRDGDTQYF. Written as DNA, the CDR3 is TGCAGCCTGCGCGATGGGGATACGCAGTATTTT.

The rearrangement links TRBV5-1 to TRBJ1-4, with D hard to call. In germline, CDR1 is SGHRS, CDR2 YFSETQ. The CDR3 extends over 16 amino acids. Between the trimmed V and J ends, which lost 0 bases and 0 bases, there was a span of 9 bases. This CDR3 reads CASSLGPAATNEKLFF. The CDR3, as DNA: TGCGCCAGCAGCTTGGGTCCGGCTGCAACTAATGAAAAACTGTTTTTT.

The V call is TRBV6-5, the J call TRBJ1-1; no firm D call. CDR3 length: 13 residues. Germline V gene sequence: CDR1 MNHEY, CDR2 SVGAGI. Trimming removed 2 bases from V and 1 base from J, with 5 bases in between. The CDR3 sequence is CASSYVQNTEAFF. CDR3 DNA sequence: TGTGCCAGCAGTTACGTCCAGAACACTGAAGCTTTCTTT.

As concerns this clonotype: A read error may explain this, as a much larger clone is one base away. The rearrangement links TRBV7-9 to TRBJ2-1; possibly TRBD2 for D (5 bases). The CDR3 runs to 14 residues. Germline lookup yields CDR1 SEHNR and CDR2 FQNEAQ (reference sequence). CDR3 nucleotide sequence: TGTGCCAGCAGCCCCCGGGGTTACTACAATCAGCAGTTCTTC. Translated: CASSPRGYYNQQFF.

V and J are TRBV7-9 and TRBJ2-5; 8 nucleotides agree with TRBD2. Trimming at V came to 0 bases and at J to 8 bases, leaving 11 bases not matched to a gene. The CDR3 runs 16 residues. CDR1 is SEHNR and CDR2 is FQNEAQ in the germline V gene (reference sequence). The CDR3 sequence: CASSLASGGPQRTQYF. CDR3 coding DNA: TGTGCCAGCAGCTTAGCCAGCGGGGGACCTCAGAGAACCCAGTACTTC. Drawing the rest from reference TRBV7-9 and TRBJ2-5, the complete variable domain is DTGVSQNPRHKITKRGQNVTFRCDPISEHNRLYWYRQTLGQGPEFLTYFQNEAQLEKSRLLSDRFSAERPKGSFSTLEIQRTEQGDSAMYLCASSLASGGPQRTQYFGPGTRLLVL.